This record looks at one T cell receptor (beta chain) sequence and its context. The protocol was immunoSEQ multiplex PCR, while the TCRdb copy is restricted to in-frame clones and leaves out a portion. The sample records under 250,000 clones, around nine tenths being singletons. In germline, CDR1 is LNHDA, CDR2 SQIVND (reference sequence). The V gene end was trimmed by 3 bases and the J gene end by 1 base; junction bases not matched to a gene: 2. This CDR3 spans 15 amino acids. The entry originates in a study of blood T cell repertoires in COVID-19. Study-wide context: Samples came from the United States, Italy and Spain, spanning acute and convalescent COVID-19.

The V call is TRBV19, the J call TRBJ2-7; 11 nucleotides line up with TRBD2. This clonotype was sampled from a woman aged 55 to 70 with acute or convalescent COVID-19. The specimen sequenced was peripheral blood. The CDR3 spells CASSILAGGSYEQYF. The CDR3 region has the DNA TGTGCCAGTAGTATTCTAGCGGGGGGATCCTACGAGCAGTACTTC.